These 8 T cell receptor beta chains came from one sample sequenced in a study of regulatory T cells in long-lasting Graves disease. The sample's time point: persistent/refractory GD, antithyroid drugs over 5 years with positive TRAb. The authors made the TCR library using RNA they extracted from PBMCs. Arm-PCR with iRepertoire HTBI primers amplified the CDR3 regions for these TCR beta libraries. TCRdb re-called the multiplex PCR reads through MiXCR, storing one row per CDR3 protein. The sample yields some 430,000 distinct CDR3 sequences, about 22% seen once. The sample was peripheral blood mononuclear cells (PBMCs), taken when the disease was refractory, from a patient treated with antithyroid drugs. The receptors were gathered from a female donor with Graves disease.

This clonotype occurred many times. V gene TRBV28 combines with J gene TRBJ2-7; 8 bases line up with TRBD1. CDR1 and CDR2 from the germline V gene are MDHEN and SYDVKM. With V trimmed by 6 bases and J by 3 bases, 10 bases remained unmatched. The CDR3 length is 15 residues. Here the CDR3 DNA reads TGTGCCAGCAGCGCCACAGGGGGTCTCCTCTACGAGCAGTACTTC. It codes for CASSATGGLLYEQYF.

This chain connects TRBV6-1 to TRBJ2-2; D is undetermined. Between the trimmed V and J ends, which lost 3 bases and 1 base, there was a span of 3 bases. This CDR3 has 13 residues. The germline CDR1 and CDR2 sequences are MNHNS and SASEGT. CDR3 loop: CASSDKNTGELFF. Here the CDR3 DNA reads TGTGCCAGCAGTGACAAGAACACCGGGGAGCTGTTTTTT.

This clonotype has at least ten counts. The chain links TRBV28 to TRBJ1-1; TRBD1 might be the D (6 bases). The germline V gene encodes CDR1 MDHEN and CDR2 SYDVKM. This CDR3 is 12 amino acids long. Trimming shortened V by 6 bases and J by 1 base, and 6 bases separated the two germline ends. DNA for the CDR3: TGTGCCAGCAGGACAGGGAACACTGAAGCTTTCTTT. Translation gives CASRTGNTEAFF.

This chain joins TRBV4-1 and TRBJ1-2; no definite D call. The CDR3 has 15 amino acids. Per the germline V gene, CDR1 is MGHRA and CDR2 is YSYEKL. With 0 bases removed from V and 2 bases from J, the gap between germline ends came to 10 bases. The CDR3 reads CASSQDPQLNYGYTF. In DNA, the CDR3 is TGCGCCAGCAGCCAAGATCCACAGTTAAACTATGGCTACACCTTC.

This clonotype was counted at least ten times. The V call is TRBV6-1, the J call TRBJ2-7, with 9 positions matching TRBD2. The CDR3 sequence is 14 residues long. The germline V gene has CDR1 MNHNS and CDR2 SASEGT. V gave up 7 bases and J gave up 3 bases; unmatched junction bases: 7. The CDR3 is CASTSSGVNYEQYF. CDR3 sequence (DNA): TGTGCCAGCACCTCTAGCGGGGTAAACTACGAGCAGTACTTC.

Details on this clonotype: Given a much more abundant clone one base away, this may be a read error. The rearrangement links TRBV12-3 or TRBV12-4 to TRBJ2-7; 7 bases agree with TRBD1. The CDR3 extends over 14 amino acids. CDR3 sequence: CASSKGQPSYERYF. The CDR3 DNA reads TGTGCCAGCAGCAAGGGACAGCCATCCTACGAGCGGTACTTC.

In regard to this clonotype: A much larger clone lies one base from this, so it may be a read error. This sequence joins TRBV7-2 and TRBJ1-1, with a possible D match to TRBD1 (5 bases). This CDR3 spans 16 amino acids. Germline CDR1 reads SGHTA; CDR2 reads FQGNSA. CDR3 nucleotide sequence: TGTGCCAGCGGCTTTTTTAGGAGACAGCCGAACACTGAAGCTTTCTTT. This sequence encodes CASGFFRRQPNTEAFF.

V is TRBV10-3 and J is TRBJ2-5; TRBD1 matches at 9 bases. V was clipped by 6 bases and J by 3 bases; unmatched bases: 8. Germline V CDR1 and CDR2: ENHRY, SYGVKD. The CDR3 totals 15 residues. This chain's CDR3 is CAISRPGQGKETQYF. CDR3 in DNA: TGTGCCATCAGCCGACCGGGACAGGGCAAAGAGACCCAGTACTTC.